Described below is a single T cell receptor beta chain sequence and its context. Its target antigen remains unknown. Base qualities are not provided; no much larger clone lies one nucleotide away. TCRbeta CDR3 regions were amplified from genomic DNA using the immunoSEQ Assay, a bias-controlled multiplex PCR. In the original analysis: The number of nucleated cells in each sample was estimated by amplification of reference gene primers within the assay. To quantify the absolute abundance of each unique TCRbeta CDR3 rearrangement, sequence reads were collapsed and filtered. For each sample, productive Simpson clonality was calculated as the square root of Simpson's diversity index across productive rearrangements. Not all clones reach the TCRdb copy of this immuneACCESS table, which keeps in-frame sequences only. Checked studies attribute under half of the gap to unresolved V genes and leave the rest unexplained. That table is the source of V, J and clone size, and D and trimming were worked out from the DNA. Present in this sample are 60,000 to 75,000 clones, about 91% of which were seen just once. The ten largest account for more than 5.5% of the sample.

The sample is drawn from a study of blood T cell repertoires in COVID-19 (TCRdb year 2020). Concerning the study at large: Collaborator samples came from the United States, Italy and Spain and covered acute and convalescent phases of COVID-19. The prospective study material was composed of cDNA or gDNA derived from T cells, B-cell-depleted T cells, or PBMCs. Deeply sampled blood TCRbeta repertoires from subjects exposed to, actively infected with, or recovered from COVID-19 were included in the dataset. The repertoires were released in a freely available public database intended as a resource for research on the immune response to SARS-CoV-2. Samples were obtained from the ongoing ImmuneRACE study (first 160 participants) and from roughly 1,300 subjects provided by 6 global collaborators. Sample metadata almost always included a de-identified subject ID, COVID-19 status, age in years and sex. Where available, HLA class I and class II types were taken from metadata supplied by the sample provider and were not determined by assay-based typing. What the authors observed across the whole study: Clinical and demographic metadata were provided uncurated, with the amount varying by source and participant.

The germline V and J ends show losses of 4 bases and 4 bases respectively, and no gene match explains 12 bases of the junction. In the germline V gene (reference sequence), CDR1 corresponds to LNHNV and CDR2 to YYDKDF. There are 17 amino acids in the CDR3, from cysteine to phenylalanine inclusive. Only the CDR3 region is kept as DNA, spanning 51 bases read in frame from base 1. At one collaborating source in Seattle, patients were enrolled during active infection and were followed longitudinally through the course of disease. Whole blood was collected in K2EDTA tubes by collaborating institutions according to the institutions' own protocols. Collaborator samples were shipped for TCRbeta analysis as frozen whole blood, isolated PBMCs, or DNA extracted from either sample type.

This chain joins TRBV15 to TRBJ2-5, and 10 junctional nucleotides match TRBD2. This receptor was taken from a man aged 35 to 55 with COVID-19, enrolled during active disease. The sequencing sample was made of peripheral blood. The CDR3 amino acid sequence is: CATSTELSGGATETQYF. In nucleotide form, the sequence is TGTGCCACCAGCACCGAGCTGAGCGGGGGGGCAACAGAGACCCAGTACTTC.